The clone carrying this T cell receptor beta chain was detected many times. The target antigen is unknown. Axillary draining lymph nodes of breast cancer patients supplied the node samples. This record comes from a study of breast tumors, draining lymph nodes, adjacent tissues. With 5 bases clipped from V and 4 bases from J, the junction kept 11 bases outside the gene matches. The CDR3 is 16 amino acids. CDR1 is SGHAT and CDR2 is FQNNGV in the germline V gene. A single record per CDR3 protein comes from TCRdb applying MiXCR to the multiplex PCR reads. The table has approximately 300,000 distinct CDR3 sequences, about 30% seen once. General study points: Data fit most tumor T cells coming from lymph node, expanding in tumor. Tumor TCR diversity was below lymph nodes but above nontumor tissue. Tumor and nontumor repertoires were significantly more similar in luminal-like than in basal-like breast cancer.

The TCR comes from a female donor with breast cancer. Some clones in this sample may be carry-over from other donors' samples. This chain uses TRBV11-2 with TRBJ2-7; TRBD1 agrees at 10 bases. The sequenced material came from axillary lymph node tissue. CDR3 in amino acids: CASSPHLGQGNYEQYF. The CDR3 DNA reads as TGTGCCAGCAGCCCACACTTGGGACAGGGGAATTACGAGCAGTACTTC. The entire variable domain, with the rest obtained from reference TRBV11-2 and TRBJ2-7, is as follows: EAGVAQSPRYKIIEKRQSVAFWCNPISGHATLYWYQQILGQGPKLLIQFQNNGVVDDSQLPKDRFSAERLKGVDSTLKIQPAKLEDSAVYLCASSPHLGQGNYEQYFGPGTRLTVT.